This TCR beta chain emerged from a study of shared clonotypes between healthy human individuals. Whole-study results and caveats: Naive CD4 clonotype sharing across several donors was about 5%.

As for this clone: As yet, its antigen is unknown.

Each subset's genomic DNA was split evenly across several immunoSEQ plates. When replicate PCRs were run on sorted subsets, they used approximately 0.2 ug DNA, 30,000 to 35,000 T cell genomes. The method was immunoSEQ multiplex PCR; TCRdb's version includes in-frame clones alone and lacks a portion of them. This sample has 2 million to 3 million clones; 90% to 95% occur once, and the top ten carry 0.35% to 0.45%. Losses at the gene ends were 5 bases for V and 2 bases for J; bases not matched to a gene: 11. Germline assignment: CDR1 MDHEN and CDR2 SYDVKM. CDR3 length equals 16 residues. The study separated CD4+ cells into CD45RA+ naive and CD45RA-negative memory subsets.

Material: naive CD4+ T cells from PBMCs. Subset defined: CD45RA+ positively selected. The rearrangement links TRBV28 to TRBJ1-1, with TRBD1 identical over 7 bases. The sequence came from a man between 18 and 35 years old in good health. Some clones in this sample may be carry-over from other donors' samples. The CDR3 nucleotides are TGTGCCAGCAGTCCCCTATCGGACAGGAGAAACACTGAAGCTTTCTTT. Its translation: CASSPLSDRRNTEAFF.